This T cell receptor (beta chain) appears in the sequencing data of a study of blood T cells in healthy people across ages. Overall study context: When template switching was applied, about one barcoded beta molecule was captured per two T cells.

Isolation per sample recovered at least 6 million PBMCs. The second PCR ran about 6 to 12 cycles with a sample-barcoded 5' primer and J-beta primers. MiXCR was run by TCRdb on the 5' RACE reads, yielding one entry per CDR3 protein. The sample yields some 1.8 million distinct CDR3 sequences, 30% to 40% seen once. The V end was cut by 5 bases, the J end by 7 bases, with 17 bases between. The CDR3 has 14 residues. CDR1 is SGHTA and CDR2 is FQGNSA in the germline V gene. Findings of the study overall: Donor CMV infection status was unknown, possibly confounding age-related changes in expanded clonotypes.

A note on this clonotype: The antigen remains undetermined.

Sequencing was performed on blood. This chain uses TRBV7-2 with TRBJ1-2, with a weak D call TRBD1 (6 bases). The sequence came from a human donor in good health. The CDR3 DNA sequence: TGTGCCAGCAGCCCCGGGCCAGGGGATTTTGGCTACACCTTC. It is translated as CASSPGPGDFGYTF. Full variable domain (missing parts from reference TRBV7-2 and TRBJ1-2): GAGVSQSPSNKVTEKGKDVELRCDPISGHTALYWYRQSLGQGLEFLIYFQGNSAPDKSGLPSDRFSAERTGGSVSTLTIQRTQQEDSAVYLCASSPGPGDFGYTFGSGTRLTVV.